A single sample is the source of the 28 T cell receptor beta chains below, sequenced in a study of technical replicates of blood from a handful of donors. Profiling relied on immunoSEQ multiplex PCR, and the TCRdb table lists in-frame clones only, not all of them. The sample yields more than 65,000 clones, around nine tenths seen once. The sample consisted of T cells isolated from PBMCs. These receptors all come from a human donor in good health.

This chain connects TRBV5-6 to TRBJ1-2; 7 bases are shared with TRBD1. This CDR3 spans 13 amino acids. V was pared by 3 bases and J by 8 bases, with 7 bases of the junction left unmatched. The germline gives CDR1 SGHDT, CDR2 YYEEEE. The DNA for the CDR3 is TGTGCCAGCAGCTCAATACAGGGGAGGGGCTACACCTTC. Translated: CASSSIQGRGYTF.

The genes are TRBV9 and TRBJ2-5; 8 bases agree with TRBD2. Germline V gene sequence: CDR1 SGDLS, CDR2 YYNGEE. This CDR3 has 15 amino acids. Trimming took 2 bases from V and 0 from J; bases not matched to a gene: 3. The CDR3 coding sequence is TGTGCCAGCAGCGTTAGCGGGGCCTACCAAGAGACCCAGTACTTC. Residues: CASSVSGAYQETQYF.

The V gene is TRBV7-2, the J gene TRBJ2-5; D gene unclear. The CDR3 extends over 12 amino acids. V gave up 6 bases and J gave up 2 bases, with 7 bases separating them. Germline V CDR1 and CDR2: SGHTA, FQGNSA. The CDR3 region has the DNA TGTGCCAGCAGACTAATTCAAGAGACCCAGTACTTC. Translation gives CASRLIQETQYF.

The chain employs TRBV30 and TRBJ1-4; D uncertain. This CDR3 contains 18 residues. V lost 4 bases, J lost 6 bases, and 27 bases lay in between. The germline CDR1 and CDR2 sequences are GTSNPN and SVGIG (reference sequence). The CDR3 bases are TGTGCCTGGATCACCTTCCCTCCCCAACTAAGACCTTATGAAAAACTGTTTTTT. Its translation: CAWITFPPQLRPYEKLFF. Drawing the rest from reference TRBV30 and TRBJ1-4, the complete variable domain is SQTIHQWPATLVQPVGSPLSLECTVEGTSNPNLYWYRQAAGRGLQLLFYSVGIGQISSEVPQNLSASRPQDRQFILSSKKLLLSDSGFYLCAWITFPPQLRPYEKLFFGSGTQLSVL.

This clone showed up just once. The V and J genes are TRBV5-4 and TRBJ2-5; D possibly corresponds to TRBD1 (7 bases). The ends were cut back, 1 base at V and 5 bases at J, with 18 bases in the middle. Germline V gene data show CDR1 as SGHNT and CDR2 as YYREEE (reference sequence). This CDR3 has 16 residues. CDR3 in amino acids: CASSLRDWTGRETQYF. The CDR3, as DNA: TGTGCCAGCAGCTTGAGGGACTGGACAGGCAGGGAGACCCAGTACTTC.

This chain links TRBV15 with TRBJ1-1, with D possibly TRBD1 on 5 matching bases. This CDR3 has 14 amino acids. Trimming removed 0 bases from V and 4 bases from J, with 9 bases in between. Germline CDR1 LNHNV, CDR2 YYDKDF (reference sequence). In DNA form, the CDR3 reads TGTGCCACCAGCAGAGATCGGGGGTCCACTGAAGCTTTCTTT. Protein: CATSRDRGSTEAFF.

This chain uses TRBV18 with TRBJ1-1; tentatively, D is TRBD1 (6 bases). In germline, CDR1 is KGHSH, CDR2 LQKENI. V lost 8 bases and J 2 bases, leaving 12 bases between the germline ends. The CDR3 length is 13 residues. The CDR3, as DNA: TGTGCCAGCCGGCGGGGGGGCAACACTGAAGCTTTCTTT. Its protein product is CASRRGGNTEAFF.

This rearrangement joins TRBV19 to TRBJ1-1, with 9 bases aligning to TRBD1. The V segment lost 7 bases and the J segment 4 bases; nucleotides outside the gene matches: 4. Germline V gene lookup returns CDR1 LNHDA and CDR2 SQIVND (reference sequence). The CDR3 runs 13 residues. CDR3 in amino acids: CASTQTGGTEAFF. CDR3 nucleotides: TGTGCCAGTACTCAGACAGGGGGCACTGAAGCTTTCTTT.

The V gene is TRBV5-6, the J gene TRBJ2-3; a possible D gene is TRBD1 (6 bases). CDR3 size: 15 residues. Between the trimmed V and J ends, which lost 1 base and 4 bases, there was a span of 13 bases. Per germline, CDR1 SGHDT and CDR2 YYEEEE. CDR3 loop: CASSLSGQSADTQYF. The DNA for the CDR3 is TGTGCCAGCAGCTTGTCTGGACAGTCCGCAGATACGCAGTATTTT.

This chain joins TRBV5-1 and TRBJ2-5; 8 bases match TRBD1. This CDR3 is built from 16 residues. CDR1 and CDR2 from the germline V gene are SGHRS and YFSETQ. V was pared by 5 bases and J by 4 bases, with 13 bases of the junction left unmatched. The CDR3 is CASRVTGDISVETQYF. The CDR3 DNA follows: TGCGCCAGCAGGGTGACAGGGGACATTTCGGTAGAGACCCAGTACTTC.

This chain joins TRBV6-1 and TRBJ1-4, with D perhaps TRBD1 (5 bases). CDR3 length equals 16 residues. Trimming shortened V by 0 bases and J by 4 bases, and 12 bases separated the two germline ends. Germline V CDR1 and CDR2: MNHNS, SASEGT. DNA of the CDR3: TGTGCCAGCAGTGAAGCGGTGGGGAGGGGTAATGAAAAACTGTTTTTT. Amino acids: CASSEAVGRGNEKLFF.

The V call is TRBV9, the J call TRBJ1-2, with 8 nucleotides matching TRBD1. CDR3 length: 15 residues. J lost 5 bases, V lost 0 bases, and 6 bases had no gene match. CDR1 and CDR2 (germline): SGDLS, YYNGEE. The CDR3 DNA follows: TGTGCCAGCAGCGTAGCGATGGACAGGGCTTATGGCTACACCTTC. The encoded protein is CASSVAMDRAYGYTF.

This chain uses TRBV11-2 with TRBJ2-1; D is undetermined. The V gene lost 0 bases and the J gene lost 1 base, with 10 bases spanning the gap. This CDR3 spans 16 amino acids. Germline-derived CDR1 and CDR2 are SGHAT and FQNNGV. CDR3: CASSLDPALSYNEQFF. The CDR3 DNA is TGTGCCAGCAGCTTAGATCCAGCGCTATCCTACAATGAGCAGTTCTTC.

V is TRBV12-5 and J is TRBJ2-2, with D maybe TRBD2 (5 bases). Trimming pared 2 bases from V and 2 bases from J, leaving 9 bases between. Germline assignment: CDR1 LGHNT and CDR2 FRNRAP. CDR3 length: 15 amino acids. The CDR3 sequence is CASGLPSYNTGELFF. The CDR3 bases are TGTGCTAGTGGTTTGCCTAGCTATAACACCGGGGAGCTGTTTTTT.

V usage is TRBV27 and J usage is TRBJ1-5; possible D gene TRBD1, 6 bases. Looked up from germline, CDR1 is MNHEY and CDR2 is SMNVEV (reference sequence). The germline V and J ends were trimmed by 5 bases and 2 bases, with 10 bases remaining between them. The CDR3 is made up of 14 amino acids. The CDR3 DNA reads as TGTGCCAGCAGTCTGAACAGGGGCAATCAGCCCCAGCATTTT. Amino acids: CASSLNRGNQPQHF.

The rearrangement links TRBV5-4 to TRBJ2-1; D gene ambiguous. V was pared by 4 bases and J by 3 bases, with 14 bases between. CDR1 is SGHNT and CDR2 is YYREEE in the germline V gene (reference sequence). The CDR3 extends over 15 amino acids. CDR3 protein: CASSPTGWFYNEQFF. Here the CDR3 DNA reads TGTGCCAGCAGCCCGACTGGATGGTTCTACAATGAGCAGTTCTTC.

This clone appeared once. The junction departs from germline at one end; a sequencing error may be responsible. The chain employs TRBV7-7 and TRBJ2-1, with 15 bases lining up with TRBD2. Looked up from germline, CDR1 is SSHAT and CDR2 is FNYEAQ (reference sequence). This CDR3 has 18 residues. The chain's CDR3 is CASSPAKGLAGGWDEQFF. CDR3 sequence (DNA): TGTGCTAGCAGCCCCGCCAAGGGACTAGCGGGAGGATGGGATGAGCAGTTCTTC.

V gene TRBV5-4 combines with J gene TRBJ1-1; D not resolved. The CDR3 has 18 residues. From germline, CDR1 is SGHNT and CDR2 YYREEE (reference sequence). V lost 2 bases and J 2 bases, leaving 22 bases between the germline ends. The DNA for the CDR3 is TGTGCCAGCAGCTTACCCTTTGGCTTAACCCGGGATAACACTGAAGCTTTCTTT. Its protein product is CASSLPFGLTRDNTEAFF.

The CDR3 region is CASSYQAQNTEAFF. The DNA of the CDR3 is TGTGCCAGCAGTTACCAGGCACAGAACACTGAAGCTTTCTTT. The rearrangement links TRBV6-5 to TRBJ1-1; D call uncertain. In germline, CDR1 is MNHEY, CDR2 SVGAGI. The V end lost 2 bases, the J end lost 1 base, and 8 bases lay between the germline ends. The CDR3 runs to 14 residues.

The chain links TRBV4-2 to TRBJ2-1, with 7 nucleotides matching TRBD2. Trimming cost V 4 bases and J 8 bases; bases outside gene matches: 2. Per the germline V gene, CDR1 is LGHNA and CDR2 is YNFKEQ. The CDR3 is 12 residues long. CDR3 DNA: TGTGCCAGCAGCCCGACTAGCTATGAGCAGTTCTTC. Translating gives CASSPTSYEQFF.

This clone showed up just once. The chain employs TRBV5-4 and TRBJ1-2, with D possibly being TRBD1 (5 bases). Per germline, CDR1 SGHNT and CDR2 YYREEE (reference sequence). The germline V and J ends were trimmed by 1 base and 5 bases, with 12 bases remaining between them. CDR3 length: 14 amino acids. The CDR3 region is CASSLRGGSYGYTF. Here the CDR3 DNA reads TGTGCCAGCAGCTTGCGGGGGGGATCGTATGGCTACACCTTC.

The V and J genes are TRBV19 and TRBJ1-5; no clear D gene. Germline V gene lookup returns CDR1 LNHDA and CDR2 SQIVND (reference sequence). V lost 9 bases and J lost 6, with 15 bases in between. The CDR3 covers 13 residues. CDR3 region: CASPTRGRQPQHF. The DNA of the CDR3 is TGTGCCAGCCCTACGAGAGGGCGTCAGCCCCAGCATTTT.

This clone occurred once. The J gene is TRBJ1-1, the V gene TRBV6-5; a possible D gene is TRBD1 (5 bases). Trimming took off 7 bases at V and 0 bases at J, with 12 bases between the two ends. The CDR3 sequence is 14 residues long. Germline V CDR1 and CDR2: MNHEY, SVGAGI. The CDR3 DNA is TGTGCCAGCACGCGGGGGAGCTTGAACACTGAAGCTTTCTTT. It specifies CASTRGSLNTEAFF.

The chain carries TRBV5-4 and TRBJ2-3; no definite D call. Germline CDR1 reads SGHNT; CDR2 reads YYREEE (reference sequence). V lost 0 bases and J 1 base, leaving 3 bases between the germline ends. The CDR3 is made up of 13 amino acids. CDR3 sequence: CASSLGGTDTQYF. CDR3 DNA: TGTGCCAGCAGCTTGGGCGGCACAGATACGCAGTATTTT.

The chain has TRBV7-9 and TRBJ2-2; TRBD1 agrees at 8 bases. CDR3 length: 16 residues. Trimming cost V 9 bases and J 0 bases; bases outside gene matches: 9. Germline lookup yields CDR1 SEHNR and CDR2 FQNEAQ (reference sequence). CDR3 sequence reads: CASITGGPANTGELFF. CDR3 nucleotide sequence: TGTGCCAGTATAACAGGGGGGCCAGCGAACACCGGGGAGCTGTTTTTT.

V usage is TRBV13 and J usage is TRBJ2-2; D is possibly TRBD1 (5 bases). V was trimmed by 1 base and J by 4 bases, leaving 7 bases between them. The CDR3 has 14 residues. Germline assignment: CDR1 PRHDT and CDR2 FYEKMQ (reference sequence). DNA for the CDR3: TGTGCCAGCAGCTTAGAGGGGTCCACCGGGGAGCTGTTTTTT. The encoded protein is CASSLEGSTGELFF.

The V and J genes are TRBV10-1 and TRBJ1-1, with a tentative D call TRBD1 (5 bases). Germline V lookup: CDR1 WNHNN, CDR2 SYGVQD (reference sequence). Trimming removed 2 bases at V and 4 bases at J, with 8 bases between. CDR3 length: 13 amino acids. In nucleotides, the CDR3 is TGCGCCAGCAGTGAGAGGGGCAGCACTGAAGCTTTCTTT. It specifies CASSERGSTEAFF.

V and J are TRBV12-5 and TRBJ2-1; weak D call: TRBD2 (5 bases). V lost 5 bases, J lost 0 bases, and 14 bases lay in between. The CDR3 is 16 residues long. Germline values: CDR1 LGHNT, CDR2 FRNRAP. The CDR3 coding sequence is TGTGCTAGTGGTCCTTCGGCGGGTGGCTCCTACAATGAGCAGTTCTTC. Translating gives CASGPSAGGSYNEQFF.